This note documents a single T cell receptor (beta chain) sequence. Its specificity is unknown. The source of the sample is a study of CD8+ T cells in alopecia areata. Study results and limitations: An increase in clonality over normal scalp was evident in lesional scalp, especially alopecia totalis/universalis.

RNA was isolated and reverse transcribed to cDNA, the sequencing template. The repertoire was sequenced with immunoSEQ multiplex PCR; TCRdb's copy has only in-frame clones and lacks some. The top ten hold roughly an eighth of the sample, which has some 170,000 clones, roughly 66% seen once. It was from PBMCs that CD4+ and CD8+ T cells were sorted. The germline gives CDR1 SGHTA, CDR2 FQGNSA. The CDR3 loop spans 15 amino acids. V was shortened by 3 bases and J by 4 bases, with 15 bases between the two germline ends. The sample consisted of CD8+ T cells sorted from blood, taken at week 0. The rearrangement uses TRBV7-2 and TRBJ2-5, with D perhaps TRBD2 (6 bases). This receptor was identified in a human donor with alopecia areata. CDR3 DNA: TGTGCCAGCAGCTTGGTGTCTCTAGCGTTAGAGACCCAGTACTTC. Translated: CASSLVSLALETQYF.